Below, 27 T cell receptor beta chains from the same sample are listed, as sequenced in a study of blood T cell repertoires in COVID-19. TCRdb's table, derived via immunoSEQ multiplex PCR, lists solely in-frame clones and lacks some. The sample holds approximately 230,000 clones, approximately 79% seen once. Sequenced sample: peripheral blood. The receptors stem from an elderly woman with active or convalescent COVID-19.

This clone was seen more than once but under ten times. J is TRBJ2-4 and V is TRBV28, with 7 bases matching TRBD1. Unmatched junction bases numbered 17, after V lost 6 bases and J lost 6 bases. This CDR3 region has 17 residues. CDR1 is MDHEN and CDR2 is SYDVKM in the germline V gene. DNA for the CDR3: TGTGCCAGCAGACTCCGCTCCAACCCACAGGGGAGAAACATTCAGTACTTC. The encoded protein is CASRLRSNPQGRNIQYF.

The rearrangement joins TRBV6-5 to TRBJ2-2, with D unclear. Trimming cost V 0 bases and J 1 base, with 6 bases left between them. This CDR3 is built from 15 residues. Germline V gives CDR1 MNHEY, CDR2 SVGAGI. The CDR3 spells CASSYSRKNTGELFF. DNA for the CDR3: TGTGCCAGCAGTTACTCGCGGAAGAACACCGGGGAGCTGTTTTTT.

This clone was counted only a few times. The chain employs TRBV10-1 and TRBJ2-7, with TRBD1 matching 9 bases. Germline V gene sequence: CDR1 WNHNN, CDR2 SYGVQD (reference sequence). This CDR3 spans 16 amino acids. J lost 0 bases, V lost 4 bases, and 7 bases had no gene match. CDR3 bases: TGCGCCAGCAGTGGGGGGGGACAGGGCCTCTCCTACGAGCAGTACTTC. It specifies CASSGGGQGLSYEQYF.

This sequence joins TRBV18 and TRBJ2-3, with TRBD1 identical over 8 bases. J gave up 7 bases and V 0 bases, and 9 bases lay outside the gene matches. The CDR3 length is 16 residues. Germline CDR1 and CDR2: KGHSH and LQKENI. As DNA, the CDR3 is TGTGCCAGCTCACCACCGCCAACAGGGGGTACTTATACGCAGTATTTT. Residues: CASSPPPTGGTYTQYF.

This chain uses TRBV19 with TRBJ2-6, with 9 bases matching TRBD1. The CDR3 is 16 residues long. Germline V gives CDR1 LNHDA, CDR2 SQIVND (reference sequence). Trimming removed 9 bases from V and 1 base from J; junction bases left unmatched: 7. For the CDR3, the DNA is TGTGCCAGCCGGGACAGGGTTGGATCTGGGGCCAACGTCCTGACTTTC. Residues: CASRDRVGSGANVLTF.

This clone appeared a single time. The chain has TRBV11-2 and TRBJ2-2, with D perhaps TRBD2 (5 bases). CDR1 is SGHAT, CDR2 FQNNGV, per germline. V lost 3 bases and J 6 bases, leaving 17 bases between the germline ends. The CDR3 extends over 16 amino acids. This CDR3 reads CASSFRRVVLSGELFF. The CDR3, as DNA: TGTGCCAGCAGCTTTAGGCGGGTCGTTTTGTCCGGGGAGCTGTTTTTT.

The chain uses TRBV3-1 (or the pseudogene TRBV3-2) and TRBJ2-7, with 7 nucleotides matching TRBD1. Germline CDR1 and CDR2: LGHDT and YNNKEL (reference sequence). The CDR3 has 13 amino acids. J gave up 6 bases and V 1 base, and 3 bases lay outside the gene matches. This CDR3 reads CASSQVPGGEQYF. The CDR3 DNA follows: TGTGCCAGCAGCCAAGTCCCAGGGGGCGAGCAGTACTTC.

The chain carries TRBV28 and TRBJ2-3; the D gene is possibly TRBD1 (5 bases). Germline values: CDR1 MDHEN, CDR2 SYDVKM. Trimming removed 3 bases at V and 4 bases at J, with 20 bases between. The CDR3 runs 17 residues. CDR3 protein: CASSFSGFTGQADTQYF. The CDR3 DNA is TGTGCCAGCAGTTTCTCCGGATTCACAGGCCAGGCAGATACGCAGTATTTT. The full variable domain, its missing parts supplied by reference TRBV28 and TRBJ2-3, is DVKVTQSSRYLVKRTGEKVFLECVQDMDHENMFWYRQDPGLGLRLIYFSYDVKMKEKGDIPEGYSVSREKKERFSLILESASTNQTSMYLCASSFSGFTGQADTQYFGPGTRLTVL.

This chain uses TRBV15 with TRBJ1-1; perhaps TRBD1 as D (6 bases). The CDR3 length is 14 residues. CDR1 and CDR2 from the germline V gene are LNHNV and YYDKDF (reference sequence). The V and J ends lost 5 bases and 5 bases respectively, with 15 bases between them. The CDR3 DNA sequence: TGTGCCACCAGCGGGGGGGCGTTGCGGACTGAAGCTTTCTTT. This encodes CATSGGALRTEAFF. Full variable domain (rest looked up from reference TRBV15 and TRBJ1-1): DAMVIQNPRYQVTQFGKPVTLSCSQTLNHNVMYWYQQKSSQAPKLLFHYYDKDFNNEADTPDNFQSRRPNTSFCFLDIRSPGLGDTAMYLCATSGGALRTEAFFGQGTRLTVV.

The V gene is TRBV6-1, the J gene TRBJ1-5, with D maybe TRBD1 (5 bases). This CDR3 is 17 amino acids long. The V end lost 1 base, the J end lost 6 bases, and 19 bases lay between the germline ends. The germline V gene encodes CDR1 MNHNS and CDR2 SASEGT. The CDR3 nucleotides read TGTGCCAGCAGTGAAGATTGGAGGGGCCTCCGCTTTCAGCCCCAGCATTTT. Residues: CASSEDWRGLRFQPQHF.

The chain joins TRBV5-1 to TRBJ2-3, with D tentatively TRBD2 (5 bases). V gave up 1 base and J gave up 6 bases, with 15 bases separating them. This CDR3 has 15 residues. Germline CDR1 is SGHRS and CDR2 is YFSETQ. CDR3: CASSLSGGLSDTQYF. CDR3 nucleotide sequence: TGCGCCAGCAGCTTGAGCGGAGGCCTCTCGGATACGCAGTATTTT.

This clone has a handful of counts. The chain's CDR3 is CASSGRGRGGYTF. CDR3 bases: TGTGCCAGCAGTGGCAGGGGGCGGGGAGGCTACACCTTC. V is TRBV28 and J is TRBJ1-2; 8 nucleotides align to TRBD1. Germline CDR1 MDHEN, CDR2 SYDVKM. This CDR3 contains 13 residues. V was pared by 5 bases and J by 8 bases, with 7 bases of the junction left unmatched.

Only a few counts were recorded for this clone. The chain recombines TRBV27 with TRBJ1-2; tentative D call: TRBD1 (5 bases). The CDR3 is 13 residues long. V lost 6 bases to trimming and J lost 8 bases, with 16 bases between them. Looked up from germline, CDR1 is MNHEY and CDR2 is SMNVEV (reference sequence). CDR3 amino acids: CASSFTQGAGYTF. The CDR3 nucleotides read TGTGCCAGCAGCTTTACCCAGGGCGCCGGCTACACCTTC.

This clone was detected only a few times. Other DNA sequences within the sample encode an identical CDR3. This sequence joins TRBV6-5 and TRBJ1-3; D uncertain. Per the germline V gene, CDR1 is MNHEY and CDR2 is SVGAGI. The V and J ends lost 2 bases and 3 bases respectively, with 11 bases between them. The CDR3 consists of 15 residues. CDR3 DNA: TGTGCCAGCAGTTACAGTCGGGAAGATGGAAACACCATATATTTT. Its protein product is CASSYSREDGNTIYF.

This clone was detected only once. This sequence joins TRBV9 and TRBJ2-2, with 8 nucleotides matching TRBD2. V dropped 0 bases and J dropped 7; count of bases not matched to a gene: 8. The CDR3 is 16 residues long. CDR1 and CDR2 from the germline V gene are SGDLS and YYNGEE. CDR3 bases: TGTGCCAGCAGCGTAGGGGGGACTAGATTTCACGGGGAGCTGTTTTTT. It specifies CASSVGGTRFHGELFF.

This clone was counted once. The CDR3 is CASSDHSGSYNEQFF. For the CDR3, the DNA is TGTGCCAGCAGCGACCATAGCGGCTCCTACAATGAGCAGTTCTTC. The chain joins TRBV9 to TRBJ2-1; D might be TRBD2 (6 bases). Trimming took 3 bases from V and 0 from J, leaving 10 bases between them. Germline V gene sequence: CDR1 SGDLS, CDR2 YYNGEE. The CDR3 has 15 amino acids.

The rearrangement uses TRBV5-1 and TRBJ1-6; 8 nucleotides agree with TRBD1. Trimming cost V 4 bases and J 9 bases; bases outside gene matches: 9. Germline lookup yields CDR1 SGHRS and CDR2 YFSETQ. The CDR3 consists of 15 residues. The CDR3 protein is CASSAGQGGGSPLHF. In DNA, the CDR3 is TGCGCCAGCAGCGCCGGACAGGGAGGAGGTTCACCCCTCCACTTT. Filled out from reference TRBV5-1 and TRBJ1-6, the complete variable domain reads KAGVTQTPRYLIKTRGQQVTLSCSPISGHRSVSWYQQTPGQGLQFLFEYFSETQRNKGNFPGRFSGRQFSNSRSEMNVSTLELGDSALYLCASSAGQGGGSPLHFGNGTRLTVT.

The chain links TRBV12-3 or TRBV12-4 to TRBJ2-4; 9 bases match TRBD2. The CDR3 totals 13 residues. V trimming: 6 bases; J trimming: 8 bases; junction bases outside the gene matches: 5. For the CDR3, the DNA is TGTGCCAGCAGGGCGGGACTAGCTGACATTCAGTACTTC. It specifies CASRAGLADIQYF.

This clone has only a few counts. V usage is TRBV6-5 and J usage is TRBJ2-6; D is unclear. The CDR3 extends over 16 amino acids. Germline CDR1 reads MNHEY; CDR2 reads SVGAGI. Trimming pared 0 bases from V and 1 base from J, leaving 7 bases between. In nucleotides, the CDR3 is TGTGCCAGCAGTTACTCGGTTAGTTCTGGGGCCAACGTCCTGACTTTC. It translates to CASSYSVSSGANVLTF.

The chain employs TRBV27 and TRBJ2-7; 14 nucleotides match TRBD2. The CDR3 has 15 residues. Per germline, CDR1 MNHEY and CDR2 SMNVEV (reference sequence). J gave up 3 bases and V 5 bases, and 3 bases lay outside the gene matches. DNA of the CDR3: TGTGCCAGCAGTATCGGGACTAGCGGGGGCTACGAGCAGTACTTC. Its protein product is CASSIGTSGGYEQYF.

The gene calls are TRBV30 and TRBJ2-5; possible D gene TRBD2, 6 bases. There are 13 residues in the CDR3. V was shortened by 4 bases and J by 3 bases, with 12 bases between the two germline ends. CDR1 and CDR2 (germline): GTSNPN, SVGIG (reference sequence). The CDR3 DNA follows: TGTGCCTGGACTAGCGACTCCGAAGAGACCCAGTACTTC. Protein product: CAWTSDSEETQYF.

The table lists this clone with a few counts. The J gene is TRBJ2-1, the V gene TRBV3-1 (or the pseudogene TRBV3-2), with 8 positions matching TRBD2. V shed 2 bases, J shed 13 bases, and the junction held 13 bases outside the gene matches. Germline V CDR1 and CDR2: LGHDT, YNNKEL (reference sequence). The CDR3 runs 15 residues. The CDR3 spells CASSQPPGSGVQQFF. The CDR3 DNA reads TGTGCCAGCAGCCAACCTCCAGGTAGCGGGGTACAACAGTTCTTC.

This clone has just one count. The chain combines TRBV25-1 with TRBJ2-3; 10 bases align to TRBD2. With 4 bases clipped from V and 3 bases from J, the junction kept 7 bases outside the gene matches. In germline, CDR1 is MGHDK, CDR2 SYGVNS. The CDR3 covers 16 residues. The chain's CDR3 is CASSVVSGRGTDTQYF. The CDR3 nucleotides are TGTGCCAGCAGTGTTGTAAGCGGGAGGGGGACAGATACGCAGTATTTT.

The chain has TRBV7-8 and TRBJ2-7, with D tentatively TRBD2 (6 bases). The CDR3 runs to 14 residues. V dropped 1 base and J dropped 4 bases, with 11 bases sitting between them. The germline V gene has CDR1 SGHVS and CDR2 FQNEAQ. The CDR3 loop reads CASSLVDGGYEQYF. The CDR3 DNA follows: TGTGCCAGCAGCTTAGTAGACGGGGGATACGAGCAGTACTTC.

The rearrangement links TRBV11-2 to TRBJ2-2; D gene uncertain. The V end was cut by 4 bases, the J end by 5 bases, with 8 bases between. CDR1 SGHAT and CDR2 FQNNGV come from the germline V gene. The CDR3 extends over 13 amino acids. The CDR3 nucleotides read TGTGCCAGCAGCTCTTCTCCTACCGGGGAGCTGTTTTTT. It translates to CASSSSPTGELFF.

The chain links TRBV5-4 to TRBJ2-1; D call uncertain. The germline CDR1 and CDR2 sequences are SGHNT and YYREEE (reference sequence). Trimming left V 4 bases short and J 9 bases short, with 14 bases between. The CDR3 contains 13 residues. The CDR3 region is CASSRIILGEQFF. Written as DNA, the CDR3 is TGTGCCAGCAGCCGGATTATTCTAGGTGAGCAGTTCTTC.

The CDR3 region is CASSGPGTSGGAVTGELFF. In DNA, the CDR3 is TGTGCCAGCAGCGGTCCCGGGACTAGCGGGGGGGCGGTCACCGGGGAGCTGTTTTTT. The J gene is TRBJ2-2, the V gene TRBV28; TRBD2 matches at 16 bases. Germline trimming cut 6 bases from V and 4 bases from J; bases unmatched to any gene: 11. The germline V gene has CDR1 MDHEN and CDR2 SYDVKM. The CDR3 loop spans 19 amino acids.